The 30 T cell receptor beta chains given below trace back to one sample, sequenced in a study of cytomegalovirus exposure and HLA in healthy donors. Amplification used 60 Vbeta primers and 13 Jbeta primers. Some clones are missing from TCRdb's copy, which holds only in-frame ones; the method was immunoSEQ multiplex PCR. The table lists 120,000 to 150,000 clones, 64% of them singletons, with approximately 2.9% in the top ten. Sequencing input: PBMCs. The receptor source for this set is a young woman in good health and CMV-seropositive.

The gene calls are TRBV2 and TRBJ2-5; D not certain. With 7 bases removed from V and 3 bases from J, the gap between germline ends came to 15 bases. The CDR3 has 14 residues. Germline V gene data show CDR1 as SNHLY and CDR2 as FYNNEI. CDR3 sequence: CASTRISGEETQYF. CDR3 DNA: TGTGCCAGCACCCGAATTTCCGGAGAAGAGACCCAGTACTTC.

The chain uses TRBV7-8 and TRBJ1-6, with 9 bases fitting TRBD1. The V gene end was trimmed by 1 base and the J gene end by 6 bases; junction bases not matched to a gene: 1. This CDR3 spans 15 amino acids. Germline V gene lookup returns CDR1 SGHVS and CDR2 FQNEAQ. Here the CDR3 reads CASSLEGQGNSPLHF. In DNA, the CDR3 is TGTGCCAGCAGCTTAGAGGGACAGGGTAATTCACCCCTCCACTTT.

The chain employs TRBV30 and TRBJ2-5; D is perhaps TRBD1 (5 bases). V dropped 1 base and J dropped 5 bases, with 11 bases sitting between them. The germline gives CDR1 GTSNPN, CDR2 SVGIG (reference sequence). The CDR3 has 13 residues. This CDR3 is CAWSAGPRETQYF. CDR3 DNA: TGTGCCTGGAGTGCAGGGCCAAGGGAGACCCAGTACTTC.

This sequence joins TRBV4-1 and TRBJ2-7; a weak D match, TRBD2 (5 bases). Germline loops: CDR1 MGHRA, CDR2 YSYEKL. The CDR3 has 16 residues. V gave up 2 bases and J gave up 0 bases, with 14 bases separating them. CDR3: CASSQPLSGRSYEQYF. The CDR3, as DNA: TGCGCCAGCAGCCAACCCCTGAGCGGCCGCTCCTACGAGCAGTACTTC.

The chain combines TRBV9 with TRBJ1-6; D is possibly TRBD1 (5 bases). Germline loops: CDR1 SGDLS, CDR2 YYNGEE. The CDR3 loop spans 15 amino acids. The V and J ends lost 3 bases and 7 bases respectively, with 14 bases between them. CDR3 protein: CASSAWGEMNSPLHF. CDR3 nucleotide sequence: TGTGCCAGCAGCGCCTGGGGCGAGATGAATTCACCCCTCCACTTT.

The V call is TRBV5-1, the J call TRBJ2-3, with 8 bases aligning to TRBD2. Germline V gene lookup returns CDR1 SGHRS and CDR2 YFSETQ. The V and J ends lost 6 bases and 1 base, in that order; junction bases with no gene match: 10. The CDR3 contains 16 residues. This CDR3 reads CASNLIAGRGTDTQYF. DNA for the CDR3: TGCGCCAGCAACTTAATAGCGGGAAGAGGCACAGATACGCAGTATTTT.

This clone was counted a few times. The chain is built from TRBV7-6 and TRBJ2-5, with TRBD2 as a possible D gene (5 bases). V lost 4 bases to trimming and J lost 5 bases, with 17 bases between them. Looked up from germline, CDR1 is SGHVS and CDR2 is FNYEAQ. This CDR3 spans 15 amino acids. The CDR3 coding sequence is TGTGCCAGCAGCTCGTCGGGGATCAATACGGAGACCCAGTACTTC. This codes for CASSSSGINTETQYF. The whole variable domain, remainder taken from reference TRBV7-6 and TRBJ2-5, is GAGVSQSPRYKVTKRGQDVALRCDPISGHVSLYWYRQALGQGPEFLTYFNYEAQQDKSGLPNDRFSAERPEGSISTLTIQRTEQRDSAMYRCASSSSGINTETQYFGPGTRLLVL.

The chain carries TRBV9 and TRBJ1-1, with D maybe TRBD1 (6 bases). Germline loops: CDR1 SGDLS, CDR2 YYNGEE. Deletions cut 0 bases from V and 4 bases from J, with 13 bases between. The CDR3 is 15 amino acids. The chain's CDR3 is CASSVEGVWSTEAFF. The CDR3, as DNA: TGTGCCAGCAGCGTAGAGGGGGTATGGAGCACTGAAGCTTTCTTT.

The V and J genes are TRBV28 and TRBJ1-1, with D perhaps matching TRBD1 (6 bases). The germline V and J ends were trimmed by 2 bases and 7 bases, with 8 bases remaining between them. The germline gives CDR1 MDHEN, CDR2 SYDVKM. CDR3 length: 12 amino acids. In DNA form, the CDR3 reads TGTGCCAGCAGTTTAGCAGGGGTTGAAGCTTTCTTT. This encodes CASSLAGVEAFF. The complete variable domain, with remaining parts taken from reference TRBV28 and TRBJ1-1, reads DVKVTQSSRYLVKRTGEKVFLECVQDMDHENMFWYRQDPGLGLRLIYFSYDVKMKEKGDIPEGYSVSREKKERFSLILESASTNQTSMYLCASSLAGVEAFFGQGTRLTVV.

The rearrangement uses TRBV7-8 and TRBJ1-5; unclear D gene. V gave up 6 bases and J gave up 0 bases, with 6 bases separating them. CDR1 SGHVS and CDR2 FQNEAQ come from the germline V gene. CDR3 size: 13 residues. The CDR3: CASRENSNQPQHF. The CDR3 DNA follows: TGTGCCAGCAGAGAGAATAGCAATCAGCCCCAGCATTTT.

This clone has a handful of counts. J is TRBJ2-1 and V is TRBV25-1, with 7 bases aligning to TRBD2. With 7 bases clipped from V and 7 bases from J, the junction kept 7 bases outside the gene matches. Germline CDR1 is MGHDK and CDR2 is SYGVNS. CDR3 size: 13 residues. The CDR3 DNA sequence: TGTGCCAGCATGGGAGGGGTTGGGAATGAGCAGTTCTTC. It encodes CASMGGVGNEQFF.

The V call is TRBV6-4, the J call TRBJ2-1, with D possibly TRBD1 on 6 matching bases. CDR3 length equals 15 residues. V lost 5 bases to trimming and J lost 4 bases, with 15 bases between them. Germline V gene data show CDR1 as MRHNA and CDR2 as SNTAGT. The CDR3 loop reads CASSNQGLGYNEQFF. CDR3 nucleotides: TGTGCCAGCAGTAACCAGGGGCTGGGGTACAATGAGCAGTTCTTC.

V usage is TRBV7-2 and J usage is TRBJ1-2; maybe TRBD1 (6 bases). This CDR3 region has 16 residues. Trimming cost V 0 bases and J 5 bases, with 16 bases left between them. Germline lookup yields CDR1 SGHTA and CDR2 FQGNSA. The CDR3 DNA is TGTGCCAGCAGCTTAGCCGCTGGACAGTACTTATATGGCTACACCTTC. Translating gives CASSLAAGQYLYGYTF.

The chain carries TRBV30 and TRBJ1-1; a weak D match, TRBD1 (6 bases). The CDR3 is 13 amino acids. The ends were cut back, 3 bases at V and 5 bases at J, with 13 bases in the middle. Germline V gives CDR1 GTSNPN, CDR2 SVGIG (reference sequence). The CDR3 loop reads CAWSGQLGTEAFF. As DNA, the CDR3 is TGTGCCTGGAGCGGACAGCTCGGGACTGAAGCTTTCTTT. Drawing the rest from reference TRBV30 and TRBJ1-1, the complete variable domain is SQTIHQWPATLVQPVGSPLSLECTVEGTSNPNLYWYRQAAGRGLQLLFYSVGIGQISSEVPQNLSASRPQDRQFILSSKKLLLSDSGFYLCAWSGQLGTEAFFGQGTRLTVV.

The rearrangement links TRBV19 to TRBJ1-2, with 7 nucleotides matching TRBD1. Germline CDR1 is LNHDA and CDR2 is SQIVND (reference sequence). This CDR3 is 15 amino acids long. After removal of 3 bases from V and 2 bases from J, the junction contained 6 bases not matched to a gene. CDR3 sequence (DNA): TGTGCCAGTAGTATTGCCCAGGGGGTAAACTATGGCTACACCTTC. It specifies CASSIAQGVNYGYTF.

CDR3 protein: CASSMSQNSYEQYF. The CDR3 DNA sequence: TGTGCCAGTAGTATGTCCCAAAACTCCTACGAGCAGTACTTC. The J gene is TRBJ2-7, the V gene TRBV19; D is unclear. The CDR3 is 14 amino acids. Between the trimmed V and J ends, which lost 3 bases and 0 bases, there was a span of 9 bases. Germline V gene data show CDR1 as LNHDA and CDR2 as SQIVND (reference sequence).

The chain employs TRBV5-4 and TRBJ1-1; 9 bases are shared with TRBD1. Germline values: CDR1 SGHNT, CDR2 YYREEE (reference sequence). The CDR3 sequence is 15 residues long. Losses at the gene ends were 8 bases for V and 5 bases for J; bases not matched to a gene: 13. In DNA, the CDR3 is TGTGCCAGTGGGACAGGGCGGGCCAAAATGACTGAAGCTTTCTTT. It codes for CASGTGRAKMTEAFF. The full variable domain, completed using reference TRBV5-4 and TRBJ1-1, is ETGVTQSPTHLIKTRGQQVTLRCSSQSGHNTVSWYQQALGQGPQFIFQYYREEENGRGNFPPRFSGLQFPNYSSELNVNALELDDSALYLCASGTGRAKMTEAFFGQGTRLTVV.

This clone was counted a few times. The V call is TRBV4-1, the J call TRBJ2-1; D possibly corresponds to TRBD2 (6 bases). V lost 3 bases to trimming and J lost 2 bases, with 11 bases between them. Germline V CDR1 and CDR2: MGHRA, YSYEKL. This CDR3 region has 15 residues. The CDR3 sequence is CASSHYSGTYNEQFF. CDR3 nucleotide sequence: TGCGCCAGCAGCCATTATAGCGGAACCTACAATGAGCAGTTCTTC.

J is TRBJ1-1 and V is TRBV19, with 7 bases that match TRBD1. The CDR3 is 16 residues long. CDR1 and CDR2 from the germline V gene are LNHDA and SQIVND (reference sequence). The ends lost 5 bases at V and 0 bases at J; junction bases unmatched: 9. The CDR3 bases are TGTGCCAGTAGTCCCGGGGACAGACGTATGAACACTGAAGCTTTCTTT. Its protein is CASSPGDRRMNTEAFF.

The rearrangement links TRBV10-2 to TRBJ2-3; 13 bases map to TRBD2. V gave up 0 bases and J gave up 2 bases; unmatched junction bases: 5. The CDR3 runs 18 residues. CDR1 is WSHSY and CDR2 is SAAADI in the germline V gene. CDR3 in amino acids: CASSESEGLAGFTDTQYF. As DNA, the CDR3 is TGCGCCAGCAGTGAGTCGGAGGGACTAGCGGGATTCACAGATACGCAGTATTTT.

The chain joins TRBV30 to TRBJ1-2, with a weak D call TRBD1 (5 bases). Trimming took off 0 bases at V and 0 bases at J, with 8 bases between the two ends. The germline V gene has CDR1 GTSNPN and CDR2 SVGIG (reference sequence). The CDR3 covers 14 residues. Written as DNA, the CDR3 is TGTGCCTGGAGTGTACAGGAGACTAACTATGGCTACACCTTC. It specifies CAWSVQETNYGYTF.

This clone occurred once. The sample carries other DNA sequences with the same CDR3. The rearrangement uses TRBV18 and TRBJ2-7; the match to TRBD1 covers 9 bases. The CDR3 spans 13 residues. Trimming removed 3 bases from V and 5 bases from J; junction bases left unmatched: 2. Germline CDR1 is KGHSH and CDR2 is LQKENI. The DNA of the CDR3 is TGTGCCAGCTCACCGGGGACAGGGAACGAGCAGTACTTC. Encoded protein: CASSPGTGNEQYF. Together with reference TRBV18 and TRBJ2-7, the CDR3 gives the full variable domain: NAGVMQNPRHLVRRRGQEARLRCSPMKGHSHVYWYRQLPEEGLKFMVYLQKENIIDESGMPKERFSAEFPKEGPSILRIQQVVRGDSAAYFCASSPGTGNEQYFGPGTRLTVT.

CDR3 nucleotides: TGTGCCAGCCATAGAACCGGACAGGAGGGCTACGAGCAGTACTTC. This codes for CASHRTGQEGYEQYF. The genes are TRBV6-1 and TRBJ2-7, with a weak D call TRBD1 (7 bases). V was shortened by 8 bases and J by 3 bases, with 20 bases between the two germline ends. The CDR3 extends over 15 amino acids. Germline V gene sequence: CDR1 MNHNS, CDR2 SASEGT.

The chain combines TRBV6-5 with TRBJ1-6, with TRBD1 matching 9 bases. Germline loops: CDR1 MNHEY, CDR2 SVGAGI. Losses at the gene ends were 2 bases for V and 7 bases for J; bases not matched to a gene: 6. The CDR3 is 16 amino acids. The CDR3 spells CASSYRTGVKNSPLHF. CDR3 coding DNA: TGTGCCAGCAGTTACAGGACAGGGGTCAAGAATTCACCCCTCCACTTT.

This chain links TRBV11-3 with TRBJ1-4; 7 bases fit TRBD1. The CDR3 length is 13 residues. Germline assignment: CDR1 SGHNT and CDR2 YENEEA. J lost 8 bases, V lost 5 bases, and 5 bases had no gene match. CDR3 nucleotide sequence: TGTGCCAGCAGCATTCGGACAGGAGAAAAACTGTTTTTT. This encodes CASSIRTGEKLFF.

The chain links TRBV15 to TRBJ1-2, with D maybe TRBD1 (6 bases). The germline V gene has CDR1 LNHNV and CDR2 YYDKDF (reference sequence). The CDR3 is 14 amino acids. V lost 1 base to trimming and J lost 6 bases, with 12 bases between them. The DNA of the CDR3 is TGTGCCACCAGCAGAGCAGGGGATCGGAATGGCTACACCTTC. Translating it yields CATSRAGDRNGYTF.

This clone was counted only a few times. The rearrangement joins TRBV14 to TRBJ2-5; D not certain. CDR1 and CDR2 (germline): SGHDN, FVKESK. Trimming removed 11 bases at V and 4 bases at J, with 20 bases between. The CDR3 length is 14 residues. The CDR3 loop reads CASSRVRGSETQYF. Here the CDR3 DNA reads TGTGCCTCAAGTCGGGTTAGAGGTTCAGAGACCCAGTACTTC.

This clone was detected once. V gene TRBV6-5 combines with J gene TRBJ1-5, with D unclear. CDR3 length: 15 amino acids. V dropped 5 bases and J dropped 6 bases, with 17 bases sitting between them. Germline CDR1 and CDR2: MNHEY and SVGAGI. The CDR3, as DNA: TGTGCCAGCAGTAAGGCCCCGCATGGCGGTCAGCCCCAGCATTTT. It translates to CASSKAPHGGQPQHF.

This clone was seen a few times. The rearrangement links TRBV5-4 to TRBJ2-5, with TRBD2 as a possible D gene (5 bases). CDR3 length: 14 residues. Germline V CDR1 and CDR2: SGHNT, YYREEE (reference sequence). Trimming cost V 1 base and J 4 bases, with 11 bases left between them. CDR3 in DNA: TGTGCCAGCAGCTTGTTCGGGGTGGGAGAGACCCAGTACTTC. It specifies CASSLFGVGETQYF.

V usage is TRBV5-8 and J usage is TRBJ2-3, with 7 bases fitting TRBD1. Germline lookup yields CDR1 SGHTS and CDR2 YDEGEE. J lost 5 bases, V lost 4 bases, and 7 bases had no gene match. This CDR3 spans 14 amino acids. The CDR3 region has the DNA TGTGCCAGCAGCCTGGGACAGAGTGGAGATACGCAGTATTTT. Protein sequence: CASSLGQSGDTQYF.